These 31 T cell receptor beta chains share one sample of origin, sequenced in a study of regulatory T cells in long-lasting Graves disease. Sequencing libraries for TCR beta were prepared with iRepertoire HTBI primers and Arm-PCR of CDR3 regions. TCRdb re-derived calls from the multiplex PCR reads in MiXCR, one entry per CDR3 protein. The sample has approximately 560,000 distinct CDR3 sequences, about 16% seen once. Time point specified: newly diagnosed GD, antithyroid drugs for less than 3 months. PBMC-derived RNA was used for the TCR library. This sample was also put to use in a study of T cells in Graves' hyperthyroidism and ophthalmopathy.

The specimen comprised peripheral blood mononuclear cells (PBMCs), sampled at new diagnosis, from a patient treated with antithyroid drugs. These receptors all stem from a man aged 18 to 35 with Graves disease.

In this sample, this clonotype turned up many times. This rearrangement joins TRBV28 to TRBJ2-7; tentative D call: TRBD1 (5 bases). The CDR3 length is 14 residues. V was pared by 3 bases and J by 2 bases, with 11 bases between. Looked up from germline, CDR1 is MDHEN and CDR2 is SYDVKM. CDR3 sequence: CASSFQGRTYEQYF. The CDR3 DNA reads TGTGCCAGCAGTTTTCAGGGTAGGACCTACGAGCAGTACTTC.

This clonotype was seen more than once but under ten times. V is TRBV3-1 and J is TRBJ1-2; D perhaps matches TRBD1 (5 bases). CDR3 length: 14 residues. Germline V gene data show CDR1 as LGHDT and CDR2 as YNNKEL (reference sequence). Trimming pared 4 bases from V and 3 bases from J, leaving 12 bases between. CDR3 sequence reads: CASSLRGAHYGYTF. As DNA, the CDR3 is TGTGCCAGCAGCCTCCGGGGCGCACACTATGGCTACACCTTC.

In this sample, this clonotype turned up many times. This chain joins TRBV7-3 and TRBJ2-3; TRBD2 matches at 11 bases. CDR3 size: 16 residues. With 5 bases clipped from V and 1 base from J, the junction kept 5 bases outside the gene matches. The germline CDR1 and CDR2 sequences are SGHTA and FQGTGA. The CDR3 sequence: CASSPPGLAGTDTQYF. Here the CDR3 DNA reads TGTGCCAGCAGCCCCCCGGGACTAGCGGGCACAGATACGCAGTATTTT.

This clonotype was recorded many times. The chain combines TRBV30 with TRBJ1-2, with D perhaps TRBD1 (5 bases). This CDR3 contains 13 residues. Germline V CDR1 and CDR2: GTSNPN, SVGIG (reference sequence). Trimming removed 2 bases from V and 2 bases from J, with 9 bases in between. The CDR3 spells CAWSTWGNYGYTF. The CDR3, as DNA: TGTGCCTGGAGTACCTGGGGGAACTATGGCTACACCTTC.

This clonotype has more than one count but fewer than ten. Here the CDR3 reads CASRGGPRADTQYF. In nucleotides, the CDR3 is TGCGCCAGCAGGGGCGGACCTCGAGCAGATACGCAGTATTTT. V usage is TRBV5-1 and J usage is TRBJ2-3; D remains unclear. The germline V and J ends were trimmed by 5 bases and 4 bases, with 14 bases remaining between them. The CDR3 is 14 amino acids. CDR1 is SGHRS, CDR2 YFSETQ, per germline.

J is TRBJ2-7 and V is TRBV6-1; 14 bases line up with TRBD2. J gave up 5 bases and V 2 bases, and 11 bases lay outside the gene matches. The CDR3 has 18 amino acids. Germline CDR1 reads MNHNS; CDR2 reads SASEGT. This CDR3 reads CASSEFLGTSGSFDEQYF. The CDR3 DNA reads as TGTGCCAGCAGTGAATTCCTAGGGACTAGCGGGAGCTTCGACGAGCAGTACTTC.

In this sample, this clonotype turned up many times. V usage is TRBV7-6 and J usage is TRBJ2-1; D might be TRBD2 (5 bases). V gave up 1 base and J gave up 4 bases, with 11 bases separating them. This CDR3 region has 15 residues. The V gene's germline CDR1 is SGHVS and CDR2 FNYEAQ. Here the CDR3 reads CASSLGGSVYNEQFF. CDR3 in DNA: TGTGCCAGCAGCTTAGGAGGTAGCGTTTACAATGAGCAGTTCTTC. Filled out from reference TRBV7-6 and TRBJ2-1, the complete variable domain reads GAGVSQSPRYKVTKRGQDVALRCDPISGHVSLYWYRQALGQGPEFLTYFNYEAQQDKSGLPNDRFSAERPEGSISTLTIQRTEQRDSAMYRCASSLGGSVYNEQFFGPGTRLTVL.

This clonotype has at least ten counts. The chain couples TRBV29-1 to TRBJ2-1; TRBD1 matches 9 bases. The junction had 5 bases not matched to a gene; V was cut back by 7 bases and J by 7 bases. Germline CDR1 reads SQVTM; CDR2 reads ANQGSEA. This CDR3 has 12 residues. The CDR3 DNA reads TGCAGCGCAGCGGGACAGGGTAATGAGCAGTTCTTC. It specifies CSAAGQGNEQFF.

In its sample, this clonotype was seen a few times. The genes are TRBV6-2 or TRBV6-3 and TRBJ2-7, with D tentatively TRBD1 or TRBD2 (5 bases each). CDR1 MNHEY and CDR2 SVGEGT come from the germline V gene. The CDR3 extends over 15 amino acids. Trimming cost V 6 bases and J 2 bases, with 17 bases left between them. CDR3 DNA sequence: TGTGCCAGCAGATTTACCGGGACGGCTACCTACGAGCAGTACTTC. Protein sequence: CASRFTGTATYEQYF.

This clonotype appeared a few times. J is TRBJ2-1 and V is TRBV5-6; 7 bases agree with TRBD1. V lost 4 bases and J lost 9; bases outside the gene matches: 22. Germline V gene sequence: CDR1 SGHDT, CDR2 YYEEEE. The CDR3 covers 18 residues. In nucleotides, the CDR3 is TGTGCCAGCAGCCCCGGCGATTTCGTCGGGACAGATTTCCTTGAGCAGTTCTTC. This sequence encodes CASSPGDFVGTDFLEQFF.

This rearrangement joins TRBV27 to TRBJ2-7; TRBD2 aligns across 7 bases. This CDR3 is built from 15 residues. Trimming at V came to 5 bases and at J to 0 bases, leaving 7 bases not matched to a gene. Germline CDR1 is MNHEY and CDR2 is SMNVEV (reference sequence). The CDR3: CASSRGLEVSYEQYF. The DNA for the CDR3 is TGTGCCAGCAGTCGAGGACTAGAGGTCTCCTACGAGCAGTACTTC.

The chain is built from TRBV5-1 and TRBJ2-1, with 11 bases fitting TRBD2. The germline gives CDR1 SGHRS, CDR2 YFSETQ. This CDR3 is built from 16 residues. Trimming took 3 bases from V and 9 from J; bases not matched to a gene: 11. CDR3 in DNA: TGCGCCAGCAGCTGGGGGTTACTAGCGGGAGAGGGTGAGCAGTTCTTC. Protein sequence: CASSWGLLAGEGEQFF.

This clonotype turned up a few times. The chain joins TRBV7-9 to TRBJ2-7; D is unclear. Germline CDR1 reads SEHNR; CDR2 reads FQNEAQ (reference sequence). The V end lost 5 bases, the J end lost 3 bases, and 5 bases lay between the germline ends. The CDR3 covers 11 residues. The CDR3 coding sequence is TGTGCCAGCAGCCACCGCTACGAGCAGTACTTC. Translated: CASSHRYEQYF.

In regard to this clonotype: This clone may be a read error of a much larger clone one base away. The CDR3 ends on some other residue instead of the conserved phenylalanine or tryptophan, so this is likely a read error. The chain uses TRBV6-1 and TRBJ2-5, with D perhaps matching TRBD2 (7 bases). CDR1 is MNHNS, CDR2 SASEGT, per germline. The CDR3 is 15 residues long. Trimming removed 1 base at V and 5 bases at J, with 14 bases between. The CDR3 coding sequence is TGTGCCAGCAGTGAAGGGGGGGGCGCATGGGAGACCCAGTACCTC. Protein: CASSEGGGAWETQYL.

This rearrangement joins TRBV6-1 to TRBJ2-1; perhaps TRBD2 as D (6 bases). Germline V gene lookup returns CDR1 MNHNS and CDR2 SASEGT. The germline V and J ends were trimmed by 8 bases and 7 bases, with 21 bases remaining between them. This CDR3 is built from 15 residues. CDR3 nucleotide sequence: TGTGCCAGCGGGCTAGCGAGAGGTCTGGGGAATGAGCAGTTCTTC. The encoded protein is CASGLARGLGNEQFF.

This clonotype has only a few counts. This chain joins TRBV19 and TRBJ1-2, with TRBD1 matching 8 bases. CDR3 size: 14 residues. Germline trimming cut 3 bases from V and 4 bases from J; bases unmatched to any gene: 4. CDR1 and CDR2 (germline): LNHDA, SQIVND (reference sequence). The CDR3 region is CASSMGQAPYGYTF. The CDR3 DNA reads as TGTGCCAGTAGTATGGGACAGGCGCCCTATGGCTACACCTTC.

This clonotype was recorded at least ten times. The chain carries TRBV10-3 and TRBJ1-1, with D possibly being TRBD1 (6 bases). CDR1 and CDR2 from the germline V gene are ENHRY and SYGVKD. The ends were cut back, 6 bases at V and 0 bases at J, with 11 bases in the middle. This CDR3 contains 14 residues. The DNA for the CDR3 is TGTGCCATCAGAAGACAGGCCTTGAACACTGAAGCTTTCTTT. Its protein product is CAIRRQALNTEAFF.

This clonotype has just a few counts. The CDR3: CASSLGTEGSNQPQHF. The CDR3 DNA sequence: TGTGCCAGCAGTTTAGGGACAGAAGGTAGCAATCAGCCCCAGCATTTT. The chain has TRBV12-3 or TRBV12-4 and TRBJ1-5; tentatively, D is TRBD1 (6 bases). The CDR3 totals 16 residues. The germline V and J ends were trimmed by 1 base and 0 bases, with 10 bases remaining between them.

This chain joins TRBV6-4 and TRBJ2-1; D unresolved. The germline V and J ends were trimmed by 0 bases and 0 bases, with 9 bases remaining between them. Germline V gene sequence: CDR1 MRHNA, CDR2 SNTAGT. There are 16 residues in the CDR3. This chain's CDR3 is CASSDSHLSSYNEQFF. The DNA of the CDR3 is TGTGCCAGCAGTGACTCTCACTTGAGCTCCTACAATGAGCAGTTCTTC.

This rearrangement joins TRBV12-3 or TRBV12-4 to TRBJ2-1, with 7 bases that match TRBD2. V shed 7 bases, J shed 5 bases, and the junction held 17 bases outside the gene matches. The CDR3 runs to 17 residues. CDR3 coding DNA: TGTGCCAGCATCGCCCCCCGGGCTAGCGGCCCGCACAATGAGCAGTTCTTC. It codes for CASIAPRASGPHNEQFF.

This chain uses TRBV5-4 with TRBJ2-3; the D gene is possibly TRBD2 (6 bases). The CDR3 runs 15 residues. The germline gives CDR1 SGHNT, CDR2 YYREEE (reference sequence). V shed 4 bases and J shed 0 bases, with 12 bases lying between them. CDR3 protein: CASSEPGLSTDTQYF. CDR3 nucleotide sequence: TGTGCCAGCAGCGAACCGGGACTGAGCACAGATACGCAGTATTTT.

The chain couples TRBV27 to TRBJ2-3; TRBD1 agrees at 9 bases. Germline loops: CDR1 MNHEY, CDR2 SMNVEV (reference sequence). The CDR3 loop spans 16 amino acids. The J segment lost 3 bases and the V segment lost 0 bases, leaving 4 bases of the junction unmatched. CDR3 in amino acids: CASSLSLGQGTDTQYF. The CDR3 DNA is TGTGCCAGCAGTTTATCCCTAGGACAGGGGACAGATACGCAGTATTTT.

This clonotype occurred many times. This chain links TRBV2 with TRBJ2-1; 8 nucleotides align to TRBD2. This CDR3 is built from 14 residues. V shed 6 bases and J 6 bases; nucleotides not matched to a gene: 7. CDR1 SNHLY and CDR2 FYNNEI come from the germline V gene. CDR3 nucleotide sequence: TGTGCCAGCAGCCCGACTAGCGTCTCCAATGAGCAGTTCTTC. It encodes CASSPTSVSNEQFF.

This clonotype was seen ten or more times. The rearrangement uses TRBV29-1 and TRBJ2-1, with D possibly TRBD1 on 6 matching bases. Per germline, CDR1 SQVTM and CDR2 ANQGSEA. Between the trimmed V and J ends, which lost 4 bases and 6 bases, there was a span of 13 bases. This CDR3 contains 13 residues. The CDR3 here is CSVAGQRGNEQFF. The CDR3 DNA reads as TGCAGCGTTGCCGGACAGAGAGGCAATGAGCAGTTCTTC.

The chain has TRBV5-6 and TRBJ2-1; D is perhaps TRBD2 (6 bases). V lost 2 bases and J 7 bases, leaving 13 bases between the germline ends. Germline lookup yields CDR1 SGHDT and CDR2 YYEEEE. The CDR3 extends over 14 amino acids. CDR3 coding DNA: TGTGCCAGCAGCTTTAGCGCGGCGGGGAATGAGCAGTTCTTC. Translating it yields CASSFSAAGNEQFF.

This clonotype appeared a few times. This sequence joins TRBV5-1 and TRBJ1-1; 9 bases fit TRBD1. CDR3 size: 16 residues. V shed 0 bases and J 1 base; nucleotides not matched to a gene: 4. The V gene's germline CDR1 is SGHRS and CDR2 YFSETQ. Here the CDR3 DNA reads TGCGCCAGCAGCTTGGTGGGACAGGGTCGGAACACTGAAGCTTTCTTT. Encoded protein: CASSLVGQGRNTEAFF.

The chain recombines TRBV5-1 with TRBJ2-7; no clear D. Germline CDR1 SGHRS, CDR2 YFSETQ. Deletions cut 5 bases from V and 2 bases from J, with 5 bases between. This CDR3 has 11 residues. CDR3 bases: TGCGCCAGCAGGGAGACCTACGAGCAGTACTTC. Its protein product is CASRETYEQYF.

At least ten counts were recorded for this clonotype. The CDR3 protein is CATSKAGLYNEQFF. The CDR3 DNA reads TGTGCCACCAGCAAAGCGGGGCTCTACAATGAGCAGTTCTTC. The chain uses TRBV15 and TRBJ2-1; 7 positions agree with TRBD2. The J segment lost 3 bases and the V segment lost 4 bases, leaving 3 bases of the junction unmatched. CDR1 LNHNV and CDR2 YYDKDF come from the germline V gene (reference sequence). The CDR3 runs to 14 residues. Using reference TRBV15 and TRBJ2-1 for the parts outside the CDR3, the full variable domain is DAMVIQNPRYQVTQFGKPVTLSCSQTLNHNVMYWYQQKSSQAPKLLFHYYDKDFNNEADTPDNFQSRRPNTSFCFLDIRSPGLGDTAMYLCATSKAGLYNEQFFGPGTRLTVL.

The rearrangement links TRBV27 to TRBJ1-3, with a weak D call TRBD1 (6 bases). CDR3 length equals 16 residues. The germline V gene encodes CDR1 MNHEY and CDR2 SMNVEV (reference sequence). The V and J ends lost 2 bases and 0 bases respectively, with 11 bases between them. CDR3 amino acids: CASSLGGGLSGNTIYF. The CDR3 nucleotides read TGTGCCAGCAGTTTAGGTGGGGGCCTCTCTGGAAACACCATATATTTT.

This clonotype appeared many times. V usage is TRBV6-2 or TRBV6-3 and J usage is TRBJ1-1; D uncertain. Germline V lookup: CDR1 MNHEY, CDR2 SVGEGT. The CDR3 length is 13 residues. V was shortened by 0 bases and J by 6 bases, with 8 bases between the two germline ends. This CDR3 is CASSYSMGPEAFF. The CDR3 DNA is TGTGCCAGCAGTTACTCGATGGGCCCTGAAGCTTTCTTT.

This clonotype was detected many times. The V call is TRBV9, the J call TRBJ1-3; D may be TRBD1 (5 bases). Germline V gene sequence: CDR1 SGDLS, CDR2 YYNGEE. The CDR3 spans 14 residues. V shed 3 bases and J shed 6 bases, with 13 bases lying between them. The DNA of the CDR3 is TGTGCCAGCAGCGACCGGGGGACGGCAAACACCATATATTTT. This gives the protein CASSDRGTANTIYF. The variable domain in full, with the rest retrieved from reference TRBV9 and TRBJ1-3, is DSGVTQTPKHLITATGQRVTLRCSPRSGDLSVYWYQQSLDQGLQFLIQYYNGEERAKGNILERFSAQQFPDLHSELNLSSLELGDSALYFCASSDRGTANTIYFGEGSWLTVV.